One sample yielded the 32 T cell receptor beta chains listed below, sequenced in a study of blood T cell repertoires in COVID-19. Libraries were prepared by immunoSEQ multiplex PCR; TCRdb keeps only in-frame clonotypes and omits some of them. The table has more than 95,000 clones, around 85% seen once. The specimen sequenced was peripheral blood. The receptors were sampled from an elderly woman with active or convalescent COVID-19.

V usage is TRBV5-4 and J usage is TRBJ1-2; possible D gene TRBD1, 6 bases. The CDR3 totals 14 residues. CDR1 SGHNT and CDR2 YYREEE come from the germline V gene (reference sequence). V was trimmed by 0 bases and J by 2 bases, leaving 8 bases between them. The CDR3 protein is CASSLVGQNYGYTF. DNA for the CDR3: TGTGCCAGCAGCTTGGTTGGACAGAACTATGGCTACACCTTC.

The chain links TRBV6-2 or TRBV6-3 to TRBJ2-2; 7 bases fit TRBD1. Trimming at V came to 6 bases and at J to 4 bases, leaving 5 bases not matched to a gene. In germline, CDR1 is MNHEY, CDR2 SVGEGT. The CDR3 totals 14 residues. This CDR3 reads CASSDRVSTGELFF. In DNA, the CDR3 is TGTGCCAGCAGCGACAGGGTTAGCACCGGGGAGCTGTTTTTT.

J is TRBJ1-1 and V is TRBV6-5, with D maybe TRBD1 (6 bases). This CDR3 is built from 15 residues. The germline V and J ends were trimmed by 6 bases and 4 bases, with 18 bases remaining between them. Germline lookup yields CDR1 MNHEY and CDR2 SVGAGI. As DNA, the CDR3 is TGTGCCAGCAGAGTAACCACCTCACAGGGCACTGAAGCTTTCTTT. This codes for CASRVTTSQGTEAFF.

The chain is built from TRBV27 and TRBJ2-7, with 7 bases aligning to TRBD1. V trimming: 2 bases; J trimming: 7 bases; junction bases outside the gene matches: 17. Germline V CDR1 and CDR2: MNHEY, SMNVEV (reference sequence). CDR3 length equals 17 residues. CDR3 amino acids: CASSLPGGRFGETEQYF. CDR3 nucleotide sequence: TGTGCCAGCAGTTTACCAGGGGGTAGGTTCGGCGAAACAGAGCAGTACTTC.

The chain links TRBV27 to TRBJ1-1; D is uncertain. CDR1 MNHEY and CDR2 SMNVEV come from the germline V gene (reference sequence). The CDR3 runs to 10 residues. The germline V and J ends were trimmed by 8 bases and 11 bases, with 12 bases remaining between them. In nucleotides, the CDR3 is TGTGCCAGCGGTGACGGAGGCGCTTTCTTT. The encoded protein is CASGDGGAFF.

The chain couples TRBV28 to TRBJ2-2; D is ambiguous. The CDR3 length is 12 residues. V gave up 5 bases and J gave up 4 bases, with 5 bases separating them. CDR1 is MDHEN, CDR2 SYDVKM, per germline. The CDR3 nucleotides are TGTGCCAGCAGTCCATTCACCGGGGAGCTGTTTTTT. This gives the protein CASSPFTGELFF.

J is TRBJ1-5 and V is TRBV24-1, with D possibly TRBD1 on 5 matching bases. The CDR3 has 14 residues. Deletions cut 2 bases from V and 6 bases from J, with 10 bases between. Germline V CDR1 and CDR2: KGHDR, SFDVKD. In DNA form, the CDR3 reads TGTGCCACCAGTGATTCGACAGCGGGTCAGCCCCAGCATTTT. This encodes CATSDSTAGQPQHF.

V is TRBV15 and J is TRBJ2-5, with a weak D call TRBD2 (6 bases). The V gene lost 4 bases and the J gene lost 6 bases, with 12 bases spanning the gap. The CDR3 sequence is 13 residues long. Germline V gene data show CDR1 as LNHNV and CDR2 as YYDKDF (reference sequence). The CDR3 bases are TGTGCCACCAGCAACCGGGACTCGCAGACCCAGTACTTC. Its protein product is CATSNRDSQTQYF.

This chain uses TRBV3-1 (or the pseudogene TRBV3-2) with TRBJ2-2; a weak D match, TRBD1 (5 bases). Germline values: CDR1 LGHDT, CDR2 YNNKEL (reference sequence). V was shortened by 4 bases and J by 3 bases, with 6 bases between the two germline ends. The CDR3 is made up of 13 amino acids. The CDR3 loop reads CASSRQYTGELFF. The CDR3 coding sequence is TGTGCCAGCAGCCGACAGTACACCGGGGAGCTGTTTTTT.

The V gene is TRBV28, the J gene TRBJ1-1; TRBD1 agrees at 9 bases. Germline CDR1 reads MDHEN; CDR2 reads SYDVKM. The junction had 8 bases not matched to a gene; V was cut back by 3 bases and J by 6 bases. The CDR3 contains 15 residues. CDR3 in DNA: TGTGCCAGCAGTTTGCCGGGACAGGGTCGCCCTGAAGCTTTCTTT. Its protein is CASSLPGQGRPEAFF.

V gene TRBV5-1 combines with J gene TRBJ1-6; no firm D call. CDR3 length: 14 amino acids. CDR1 is SGHRS, CDR2 YFSETQ, per germline. The ends were cut back, 4 bases at V and 9 bases at J, with 14 bases in the middle. The CDR3 DNA reads TGCGCCAGCAGCCTGGCGAGGGAGGGTTCACCCCTCCACTTT. This codes for CASSLAREGSPLHF.

Of note for this clone: Other DNA sequences in the sample encode the same CDR3. This chain links TRBV5-6 with TRBJ1-5; no reliable D call. CDR3 length: 15 residues. Germline values: CDR1 SGHDT, CDR2 YYEEEE. Trimming left V 0 bases short and J 0 bases short, with 7 bases between. The CDR3 protein is CASSLGGYSNQPQHF. The CDR3 DNA reads TGTGCCAGCAGCTTGGGCGGGTATAGCAATCAGCCCCAGCATTTT.

CDR3 sequence reads: CASRHQVASSTDTQYF. Written as DNA, the CDR3 is TGCGCCAGCAGGCACCAGGTTGCGTCTAGCACAGATACGCAGTATTTT. The chain combines TRBV10-1 with TRBJ2-3; D is uncertain. Germline V gene lookup returns CDR1 WNHNN and CDR2 SYGVQD (reference sequence). The CDR3 is made up of 16 amino acids. V lost 6 bases and J 0 bases, leaving 16 bases between the germline ends.

The gene calls are TRBV18 and TRBJ1-3; no firm D call. There are 16 residues in the CDR3. CDR1 is KGHSH and CDR2 is LQKENI in the germline V gene. Trimming took off 2 bases at V and 0 bases at J, with 11 bases between the two ends. This CDR3 is CASSPAMGRSGNTIYF. CDR3 DNA sequence: TGTGCCAGCTCACCAGCCATGGGCCGCTCTGGAAACACCATATATTTT.

The chain has TRBV7-2 and TRBJ1-1; D is undetermined. With 5 bases removed from V and 1 base from J, the gap between germline ends came to 8 bases. The CDR3 totals 13 residues. Germline V gives CDR1 SGHTA, CDR2 FQGNSA. CDR3 sequence (DNA): TGTGCCAGCAGCCGGTCACGGAACACTGAAGCTTTCTTT. Translating it yields CASSRSRNTEAFF.

This chain joins TRBV5-8 and TRBJ2-5; 9 positions match TRBD2. In germline, CDR1 is SGHTS, CDR2 YDEGEE. V shed 2 bases and J 4 bases; nucleotides not matched to a gene: 9. The CDR3 consists of 16 residues. CDR3 sequence reads: CASSLGSGRSGETQYF. In DNA form, the CDR3 reads TGTGCCAGCAGCTTAGGTAGCGGGAGATCGGGAGAGACCCAGTACTTC.

This CDR3 is CASSFGSGRGREQYF. In DNA form, the CDR3 reads TGTGCCAGCAGCTTCGGGTCAGGGAGGGGACGCGAGCAGTACTTC. V is TRBV5-6 and J is TRBJ2-7, with 7 positions matching TRBD2. The junction had 11 bases not matched to a gene; V was cut back by 2 bases and J by 6 bases. The CDR3 runs to 15 residues. The V gene's germline CDR1 is SGHDT and CDR2 YYEEEE.

This clone was counted only a few times. This chain connects TRBV19 to TRBJ2-5, with D possibly TRBD2 on 6 matching bases. Between the trimmed V and J ends, which lost 7 bases and 5 bases, there was a span of 14 bases. The CDR3 consists of 13 residues. The germline V gene encodes CDR1 LNHDA and CDR2 SQIVND (reference sequence). The CDR3 is CASTRAEGETQYF. The CDR3, as DNA: TGTGCCAGTACCCGGGCGGAGGGGGAGACCCAGTACTTC.

The genes are TRBV30 and TRBJ2-2, with D uncertain. CDR1 GTSNPN and CDR2 SVGIG come from the germline V gene (reference sequence). The CDR3 is made up of 12 amino acids. Trimming took off 0 bases at V and 6 bases at J, with 5 bases between the two ends. CDR3 nucleotides: TGTGCCTGGAGTGTACTACCCGGGGAGCTGTTTTTT. This translates into CAWSVLPGELFF.

The gene calls are TRBV6-2 or TRBV6-3 and TRBJ2-2, with TRBD2 matching over 9 bases. After removal of 2 bases from V and 3 bases from J, the junction contained 7 bases not matched to a gene. Germline CDR1 reads MNHEY; CDR2 reads SVGEGT. The CDR3 covers 17 residues. The CDR3 nucleotides are TGTGCCAGCAGTTACCCTCTAGCGGGAATAGACACCGGGGAGCTGTTTTTT. Translating gives CASSYPLAGIDTGELFF.

This chain connects TRBV9 to TRBJ1-1; possibly TRBD1 for D (5 bases). Germline assignment: CDR1 SGDLS and CDR2 YYNGEE. There are 14 residues in the CDR3. Trimming removed 3 bases from V and 1 base from J, with 10 bases in between. The CDR3 region is CASSASRENTEAFF. The DNA of the CDR3 is TGTGCCAGCAGCGCCTCCAGGGAGAACACTGAAGCTTTCTTT.

The chain joins TRBV15 to TRBJ1-2; 10 bases are shared with TRBD1. This CDR3 is 13 amino acids long. After removal of 5 bases from V and 8 bases from J, the junction contained 5 bases not matched to a gene. Germline CDR1 and CDR2: LNHNV and YYDKDF (reference sequence). The CDR3 sequence is CATSVGTGVGYTF. CDR3 bases: TGTGCCACCAGCGTCGGGACAGGGGTAGGCTACACCTTC.

This clone has a handful of counts. The chain is built from TRBV5-1 and TRBJ1-1, with D possibly matching TRBD1 (6 bases). Trimming left V 1 base short and J 5 bases short, with 12 bases between. This CDR3 is built from 14 residues. Germline V gene sequence: CDR1 SGHRS, CDR2 YFSETQ. CDR3 sequence: CASSLFQGKTEAFF. Written as DNA, the CDR3 is TGCGCCAGCAGCTTGTTTCAGGGGAAGACTGAAGCTTTCTTT. The full variable domain, in which reference TRBV5-1 and TRBJ1-1 provide the parts outside the CDR3, is KAGVTQTPRYLIKTRGQQVTLSCSPISGHRSVSWYQQTPGQGLQFLFEYFSETQRNKGNFPGRFSGRQFSNSRSEMNVSTLELGDSALYLCASSLFQGKTEAFFGQGTRLTVV.

The rearrangement links TRBV29-1 to TRBJ2-3; maybe TRBD1 (5 bases). The germline V gene encodes CDR1 SQVTM and CDR2 ANQGSEA. The CDR3 has 13 amino acids. CDR3 in amino acids: CRVGARMADTQYF. The CDR3 nucleotides read TGCAGAGTAGGGGCCCGGATGGCAGATACGCAGTATTTT.

The V gene is TRBV7-3, the J gene TRBJ1-1; D gene ambiguous. Trimming removed 5 bases at V and 10 bases at J, with 17 bases between. Germline V gives CDR1 SGHTA, CDR2 FQGTGA. The CDR3 is 13 residues long. CDR3 nucleotide sequence: TGTGCCAGCAGCACCATGAATGGGGAGGTAGCTTTCTTT. Protein: CASSTMNGEVAFF.

This chain connects TRBV5-1 to TRBJ2-1, with 9 bases matching TRBD1. Losses at the gene ends were 4 bases for V and 9 bases for J; bases not matched to a gene: 2. The CDR3 runs 12 residues. Per the germline V gene, CDR1 is SGHRS and CDR2 is YFSETQ. CDR3 sequence reads: CASSTDRGEQFF. The CDR3 nucleotides read TGCGCCAGCAGCACGGACAGGGGTGAGCAGTTCTTC.

J is TRBJ2-2 and V is TRBV7-2; TRBD2 matches 8 bases. There are 17 residues in the CDR3. Looked up from germline, CDR1 is SGHTA and CDR2 is FQGNSA. The V gene end was trimmed by 1 base and the J gene end by 0 bases; junction bases not matched to a gene: 4. CDR3 nucleotides: TGTGCCAGCAGCTTAGGAAGCGGGGGACCGAACACCGGGGAGCTGTTTTTT. Translation gives CASSLGSGGPNTGELFF.

The gene calls are TRBV5-1 and TRBJ2-7; possible D gene TRBD2, 5 bases. The CDR3 spans 15 residues. Trimming pared 4 bases from V and 3 bases from J, leaving 17 bases between. Germline CDR1 SGHRS, CDR2 YFSETQ. CDR3 residues: CASSPYPGNNYEQYF. The CDR3 DNA reads TGCGCCAGCAGCCCTTATCCGGGAAACAACTACGAGCAGTACTTC.

The genes are TRBV21-1 and TRBJ1-1; the table's D gene call, TRBD1, was not cross checked with the DNA. TRBV21-1 is deemed a pseudogene. This CDR3 spans 18 amino acids. CDR3 region: CASSKDPPDRPMNTEAFF. CDR3 in DNA: TGTGCCAGCAGCAAAGATCCTCCAGACAGGCCGATGAACACTGAAGCTTTCTTT.

This sequence joins TRBV19 and TRBJ1-6, with TRBD1 matching 7 bases. This CDR3 is 15 amino acids long. Germline CDR1 LNHDA, CDR2 SQIVND (reference sequence). The V gene end was trimmed by 5 bases and the J gene end by 8 bases; junction bases not matched to a gene: 9. The chain's CDR3 is CASSVSTGTDSPLHF. CDR3 DNA sequence: TGTGCCAGTAGTGTTTCGACAGGGACCGATTCACCCCTCCACTTT.

V usage is TRBV7-6 and J usage is TRBJ2-1; TRBD2 matches at 9 bases. Trimming cost V 5 bases and J 6 bases; bases outside gene matches: 11. The CDR3 covers 16 residues. CDR1 is SGHVS, CDR2 FNYEAQ, per germline. The CDR3 spells CASSLGLAGPGNEQFF. The CDR3 DNA sequence: TGTGCCAGCAGCCTGGGACTAGCAGGTCCCGGCAATGAGCAGTTCTTC.

J is TRBJ2-4 and V is TRBV19; D call uncertain. The germline gives CDR1 LNHDA, CDR2 SQIVND (reference sequence). Trimming removed 3 bases at V and 0 bases at J, with 6 bases between. There are 14 residues in the CDR3. The CDR3 region has the DNA TGTGCCAGTAGTATGAAGCTAGCCAAAAACATTCAGTACTTC. Its translation is CASSMKLAKNIQYF.